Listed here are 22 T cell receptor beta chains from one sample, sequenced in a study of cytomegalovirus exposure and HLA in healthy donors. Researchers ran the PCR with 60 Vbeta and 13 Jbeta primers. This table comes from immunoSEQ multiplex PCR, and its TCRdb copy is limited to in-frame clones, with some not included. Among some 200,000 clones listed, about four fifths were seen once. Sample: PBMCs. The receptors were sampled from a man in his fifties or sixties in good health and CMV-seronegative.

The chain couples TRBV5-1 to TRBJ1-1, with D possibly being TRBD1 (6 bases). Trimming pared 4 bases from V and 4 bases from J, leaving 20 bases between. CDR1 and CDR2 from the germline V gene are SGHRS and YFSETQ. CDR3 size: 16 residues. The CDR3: CASSLQGQPLSTEAFF. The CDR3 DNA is TGCGCCAGCAGCCTCCAGGGGCAGCCCCTGAGCACTGAAGCTTTCTTT.

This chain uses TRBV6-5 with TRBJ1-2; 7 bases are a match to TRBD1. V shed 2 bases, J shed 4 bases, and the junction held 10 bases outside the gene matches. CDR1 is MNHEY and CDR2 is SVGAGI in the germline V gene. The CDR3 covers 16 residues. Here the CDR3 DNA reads TGTGCCAGCAGTTACCAAGTTCCAGGGGGATTCTATGGCTACACCTTC. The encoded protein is CASSYQVPGGFYGYTF.

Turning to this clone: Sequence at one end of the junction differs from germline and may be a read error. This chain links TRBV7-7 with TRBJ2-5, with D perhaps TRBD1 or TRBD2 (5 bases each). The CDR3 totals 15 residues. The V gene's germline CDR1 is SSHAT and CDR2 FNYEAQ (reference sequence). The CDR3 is CASSLARRQGETQYF. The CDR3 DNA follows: TGTGCTAGCAGCTTAGCGAGGCGCCAGGGTGAGACCCAGTACTTC. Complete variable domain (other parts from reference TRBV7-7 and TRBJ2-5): GAGVSQSPRYKVTKRGQDVTLRCDPISSHATLYWYQQALGQGPEFLTYFNYEAQPDKSGLPSDRFSAERPEGSISTLTIQRTEQRDSAMYRCASSLARRQGETQYFGPGTRLLVL.

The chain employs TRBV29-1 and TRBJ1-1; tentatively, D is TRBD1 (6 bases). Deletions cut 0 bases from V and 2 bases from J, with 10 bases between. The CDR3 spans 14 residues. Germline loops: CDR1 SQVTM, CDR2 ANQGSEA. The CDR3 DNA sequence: TGCAGCGTTGAAGAGCCCAGGGGTAACACTGAAGCTTTCTTT. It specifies CSVEEPRGNTEAFF.

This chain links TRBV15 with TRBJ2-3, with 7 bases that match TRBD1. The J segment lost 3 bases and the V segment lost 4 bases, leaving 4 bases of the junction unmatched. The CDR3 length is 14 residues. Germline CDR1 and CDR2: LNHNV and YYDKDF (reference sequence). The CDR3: CATSTRGITDTQYF. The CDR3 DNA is TGTGCCACCAGCACCAGGGGGATAACAGATACGCAGTATTTT. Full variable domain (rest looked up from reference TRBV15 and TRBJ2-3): DAMVIQNPRYQVTQFGKPVTLSCSQTLNHNVMYWYQQKSSQAPKLLFHYYDKDFNNEADTPDNFQSRRPNTSFCFLDIRSPGLGDTAMYLCATSTRGITDTQYFGPGTRLTVL.

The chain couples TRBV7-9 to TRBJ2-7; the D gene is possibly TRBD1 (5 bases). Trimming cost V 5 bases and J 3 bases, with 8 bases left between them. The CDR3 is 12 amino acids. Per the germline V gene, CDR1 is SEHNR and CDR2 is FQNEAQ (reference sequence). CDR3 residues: CASSGDSYEQYF. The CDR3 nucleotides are TGTGCCAGCAGCGGTGACAGCTACGAGCAGTACTTC.

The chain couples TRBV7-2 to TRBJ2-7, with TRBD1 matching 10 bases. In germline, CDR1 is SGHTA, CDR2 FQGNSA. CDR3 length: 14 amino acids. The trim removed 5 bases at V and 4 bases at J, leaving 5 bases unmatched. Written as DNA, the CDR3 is TGTGCCAGCAGCCCCGGGACAGGGGAATACGAGCAGTACTTC. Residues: CASSPGTGEYEQYF.

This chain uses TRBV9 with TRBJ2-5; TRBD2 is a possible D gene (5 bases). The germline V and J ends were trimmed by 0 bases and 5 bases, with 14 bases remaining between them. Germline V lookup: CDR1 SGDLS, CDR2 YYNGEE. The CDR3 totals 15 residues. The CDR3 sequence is CASSVGEGSRETQYF. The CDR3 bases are TGTGCCAGCAGCGTAGGAGAGGGCAGCCGGGAGACCCAGTACTTC.

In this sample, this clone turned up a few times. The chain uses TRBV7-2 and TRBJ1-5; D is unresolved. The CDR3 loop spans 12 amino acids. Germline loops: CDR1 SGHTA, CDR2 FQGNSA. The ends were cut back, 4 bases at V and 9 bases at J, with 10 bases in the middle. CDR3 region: CASSSAAGPQHF. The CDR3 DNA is TGTGCCAGCAGCTCCGCTGCAGGGCCCCAGCATTTT.

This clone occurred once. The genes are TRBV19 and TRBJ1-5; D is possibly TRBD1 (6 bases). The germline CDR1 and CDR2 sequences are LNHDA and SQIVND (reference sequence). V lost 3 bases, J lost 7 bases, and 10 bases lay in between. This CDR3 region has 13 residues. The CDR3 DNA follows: TGTGCCAGTAGTATCGGGGGGCTCCAGCCCCAGCATTTT. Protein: CASSIGGLQPQHF.

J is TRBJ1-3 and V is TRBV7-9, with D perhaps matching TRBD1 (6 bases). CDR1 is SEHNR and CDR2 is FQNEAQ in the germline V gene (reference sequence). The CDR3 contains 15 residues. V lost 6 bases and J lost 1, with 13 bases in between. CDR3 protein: CASSPQGQSGNTIYF. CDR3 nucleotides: TGTGCCAGCAGTCCCCAGGGGCAATCTGGAAACACCATATATTTT.

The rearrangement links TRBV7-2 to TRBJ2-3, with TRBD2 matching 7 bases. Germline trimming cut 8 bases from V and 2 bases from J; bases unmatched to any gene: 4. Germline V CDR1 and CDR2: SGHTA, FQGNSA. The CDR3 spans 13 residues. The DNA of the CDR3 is TGTGCCAGCGGAAGGGACTACACAGATACGCAGTATTTT. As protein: CASGRDYTDTQYF.

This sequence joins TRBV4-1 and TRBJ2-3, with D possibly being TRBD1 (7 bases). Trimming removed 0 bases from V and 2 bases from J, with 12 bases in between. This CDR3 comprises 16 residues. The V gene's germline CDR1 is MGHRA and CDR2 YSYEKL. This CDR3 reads CASSQDQGGDTDTQYF. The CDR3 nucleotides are TGCGCCAGCAGCCAAGATCAGGGGGGAGACACAGATACGCAGTATTTT.

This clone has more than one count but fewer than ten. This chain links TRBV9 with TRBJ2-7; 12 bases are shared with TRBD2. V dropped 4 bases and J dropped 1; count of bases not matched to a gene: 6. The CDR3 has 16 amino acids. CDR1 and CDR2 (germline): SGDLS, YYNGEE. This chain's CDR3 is CASSRGLAGISYEQYF. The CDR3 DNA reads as TGTGCCAGCAGCCGCGGACTAGCGGGGATTTCCTACGAGCAGTACTTC.

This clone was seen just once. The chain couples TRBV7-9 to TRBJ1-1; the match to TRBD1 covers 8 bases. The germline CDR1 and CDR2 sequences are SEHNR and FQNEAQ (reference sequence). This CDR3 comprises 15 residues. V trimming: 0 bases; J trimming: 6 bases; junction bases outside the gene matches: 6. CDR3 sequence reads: CASSLAPGGDAEAFF. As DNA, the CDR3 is TGTGCCAGCAGCTTAGCGCCAGGGGGCGACGCTGAAGCTTTCTTT.

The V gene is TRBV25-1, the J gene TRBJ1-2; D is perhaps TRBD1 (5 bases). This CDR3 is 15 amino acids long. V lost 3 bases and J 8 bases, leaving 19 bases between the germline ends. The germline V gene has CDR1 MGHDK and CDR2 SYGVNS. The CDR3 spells CASSDGGWQAGGYTF. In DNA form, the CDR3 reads TGTGCCAGCAGTGACGGGGGGTGGCAGGCCGGGGGCTACACCTTC.

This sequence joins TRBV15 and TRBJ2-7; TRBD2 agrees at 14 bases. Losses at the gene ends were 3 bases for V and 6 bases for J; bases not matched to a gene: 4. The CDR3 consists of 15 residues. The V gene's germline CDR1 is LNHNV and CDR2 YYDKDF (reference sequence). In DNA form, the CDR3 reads TGTGCCACCAGCAGTCCGGGACTAGCGGGAGTCGAGCAGTACTTC. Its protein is CATSSPGLAGVEQYF.

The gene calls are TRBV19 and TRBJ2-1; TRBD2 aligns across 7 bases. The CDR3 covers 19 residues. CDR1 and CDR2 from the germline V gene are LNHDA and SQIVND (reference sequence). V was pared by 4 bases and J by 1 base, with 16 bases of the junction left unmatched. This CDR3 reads CASSTHPGRGSISYNEQFF. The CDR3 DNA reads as TGTGCCAGTAGTACCCACCCGGGGCGCGGGAGTATTTCCTACAATGAGCAGTTCTTC.

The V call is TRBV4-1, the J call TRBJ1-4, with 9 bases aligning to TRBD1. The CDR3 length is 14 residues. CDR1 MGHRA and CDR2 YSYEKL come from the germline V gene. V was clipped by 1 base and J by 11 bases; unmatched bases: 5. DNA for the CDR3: TGCGCCAGCAGCCAAGCCCCCGGACAGGGGAAACTGTTTTTT. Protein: CASSQAPGQGKLFF.

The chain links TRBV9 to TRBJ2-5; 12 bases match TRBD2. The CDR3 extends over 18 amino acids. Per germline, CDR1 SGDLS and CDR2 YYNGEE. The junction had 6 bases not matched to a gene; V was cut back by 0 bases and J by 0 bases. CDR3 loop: CASSVGASGGANQETQYF. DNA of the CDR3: TGTGCCAGCAGCGTAGGGGCTAGCGGGGGGGCCAACCAAGAGACCCAGTACTTC.

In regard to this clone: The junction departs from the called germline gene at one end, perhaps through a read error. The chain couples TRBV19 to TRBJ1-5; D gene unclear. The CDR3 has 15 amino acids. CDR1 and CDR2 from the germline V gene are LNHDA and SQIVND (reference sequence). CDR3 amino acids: CASSIIRNSNQPQNF. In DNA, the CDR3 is TGTGCCAGTAGTATAATCCGTAATAGCAATCAGCCCCAGAATTTT. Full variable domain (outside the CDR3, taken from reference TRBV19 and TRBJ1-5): DGGITQSPKYLFRKEGQNVTLSCEQNLNHDAMYWYRQDPGQGLRLIYYSQIVNDFQKGDIAEGYSVSREKKESFPLTVTSAQKNPTAFYLCASSIIRNSNQPQNFGDGTRLSIL.

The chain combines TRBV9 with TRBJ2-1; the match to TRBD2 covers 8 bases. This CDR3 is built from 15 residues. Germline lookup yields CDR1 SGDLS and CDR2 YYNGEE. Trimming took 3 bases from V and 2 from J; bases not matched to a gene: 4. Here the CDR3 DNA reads TGTGCCAGCAGCGGGACGGGACTAGCCTACAATGAGCAGTTCTTC. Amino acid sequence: CASSGTGLAYNEQFF.